The 30 T cell receptor beta chains presented below share a single source sample, sequenced in a study of cytotoxic CD8 clonotypes in ibrutinib-treated CLL. Some clones are missing from TCRdb's copy, which holds only in-frame ones; the method was immunoSEQ multiplex PCR. The sample shows about 160,000 clones, about 88% of them seen only once. This material consisted of PBMCs, taken at disease progression, from a patient treated with ibrutinib. These receptors were obtained from a human donor with chronic lymphocytic leukemia.

This rearrangement joins TRBV30 to TRBJ2-1, with 13 bases fitting TRBD2. The V segment lost 1 base and the J segment 7 bases; nucleotides outside the gene matches: 16. The CDR3 loop spans 19 amino acids. Germline CDR1 GTSNPN, CDR2 SVGIG (reference sequence). The CDR3 DNA follows: TGTGCCTGGAGTGCGGGACAGGCGCGACTAGCGGGAGGAAGGAATGAGCAGTTCTTC. This codes for CAWSAGQARLAGGRNEQFF.

The CDR3 bases are TGTGCCAGCAGCACCTTAGGGGTGGGGCGGGAGACCCAGTACTTC. It translates to CASSTLGVGRETQYF. The V and J genes are TRBV7-9 and TRBJ2-5; the D gene is possibly TRBD1 (5 bases). CDR1 SEHNR and CDR2 FQNEAQ come from the germline V gene (reference sequence). V was trimmed by 5 bases and J by 5 bases, leaving 18 bases between them. This CDR3 region has 15 residues.

This sequence joins TRBV11-1 and TRBJ2-2; 8 positions match TRBD1. CDR3 length equals 13 residues. V lost 9 bases to trimming and J lost 8 bases; unmatched junction nucleotides: 8. Germline V CDR1 and CDR2: SGHAT, FQDESV (reference sequence). CDR3 protein: CASNGQGGGELFF. The CDR3 region has the DNA TGTGCCAGTAACGGACAGGGTGGTGGGGAGCTGTTTTTT. Full variable domain (rest looked up from reference TRBV11-1 and TRBJ2-2): EAEVAQSPRYKITEKSQAVAFWCDPISGHATLYWYRQILGQGPELLVQFQDESVVDDSQLPKDRFSAERLKGVDSTLKIQPAELGDSAMYLCASNGQGGGELFFGEGSRLTVL.

This clone was seen just once. This chain links TRBV27 with TRBJ2-7, with D maybe TRBD1 (6 bases). The CDR3 loop spans 14 amino acids. Germline V gives CDR1 MNHEY, CDR2 SMNVEV (reference sequence). The V and J ends lost 5 bases and 1 base respectively, with 12 bases between them. CDR3: CASSPLDRSYEQYF. The DNA for the CDR3 is TGTGCCAGCAGTCCCCTCGACAGGTCCTACGAGCAGTACTTC.

The chain is built from TRBV5-1 and TRBJ2-1, with 16 bases that match TRBD2. Per the germline V gene, CDR1 is SGHRS and CDR2 is YFSETQ. The CDR3 is 20 residues long. J gave up 0 bases and V 4 bases, and 10 bases lay outside the gene matches. In nucleotides, the CDR3 is TGCGCCAGCAGCGAGGACCCGGGACTAGCGGGAGGGCCCTCCTACAATGAGCAGTTCTTC. Residues: CASSEDPGLAGGPSYNEQFF.

The chain links TRBV27 to TRBJ1-2; D remains ambiguous. This CDR3 is 14 amino acids long. The V end lost 5 bases, the J end lost 7 bases, and 17 bases lay between the germline ends. Germline-derived CDR1 and CDR2 are MNHEY and SMNVEV (reference sequence). The CDR3 spells CASSLATGSGGYTF. The CDR3, as DNA: TGTGCCAGCAGTCTAGCGACCGGGTCTGGTGGCTACACCTTC.

V and J are TRBV6-1 and TRBJ2-5; D not certain. The CDR3 length is 12 residues. V lost 8 bases and J lost 2, with 9 bases in between. CDR1 is MNHNS and CDR2 is SASEGT in the germline V gene. This chain's CDR3 is CASLAVQETQYF. The CDR3 DNA reads as TGTGCCAGCCTCGCCGTGCAAGAGACCCAGTACTTC.

This clone was counted a single time. J is TRBJ2-1 and V is TRBV6-1; no clear D. The CDR3 loop spans 14 amino acids. V was clipped by 1 base and J by 5 bases, with 9 bases between them. Germline V gene data show CDR1 as MNHNS and CDR2 as SASEGT. The CDR3 is CASSEGLRNNEQFF. As DNA, the CDR3 is TGTGCCAGCAGTGAAGGGTTGCGGAACAATGAGCAGTTCTTC.

The gene calls are TRBV10-3 and TRBJ1-5; D gene unclear. The CDR3 sequence is 13 residues long. Germline V lookup: CDR1 ENHRY, CDR2 SYGVKD. Trimming stripped 11 bases from V and 0 bases from J, with 11 bases between. The CDR3 protein is CAVGRDSNQPQHF. The CDR3 DNA reads as TGTGCCGTCGGACGAGATAGCAATCAGCCCCAGCATTTT.

The V call is TRBV5-1, the J call TRBJ1-2; tentative D call: TRBD1 (6 bases). With 0 bases removed from V and 4 bases from J, the gap between germline ends came to 16 bases. This CDR3 comprises 16 residues. Germline CDR1 SGHRS, CDR2 YFSETQ. The chain's CDR3 is CASSLGGQPPGYGYTF. CDR3 nucleotide sequence: TGCGCCAGCAGCTTGGGAGGACAGCCTCCGGGCTATGGCTACACCTTC.

The J gene is TRBJ2-7, the V gene TRBV4-1; D gene unclear. The CDR3 has 16 residues. Germline V gene data show CDR1 as MGHRA and CDR2 as YSYEKL. V lost 1 base to trimming and J lost 3 bases, with 16 bases between them. CDR3 DNA sequence: TGCGCCAGCAGCCAAGTTTACGTTGAGGCGTACTACGAGCAGTACTTC. Amino acid sequence: CASSQVYVEAYYEQYF.

The chain recombines TRBV7-9 with TRBJ2-5, with D perhaps matching TRBD2 (7 bases). The germline V gene has CDR1 SEHNR and CDR2 FQNEAQ (reference sequence). The germline V and J ends were trimmed by 5 bases and 2 bases, with 21 bases remaining between them. CDR3 length: 17 residues. DNA of the CDR3: TGTGCCAGCAGCACACAAGATCGGGGGGCCGAACAAGAGACCCAGTACTTC. It encodes CASSTQDRGAEQETQYF. Drawing the rest from reference TRBV7-9 and TRBJ2-5, the complete variable domain is DTGVSQNPRHKITKRGQNVTFRCDPISEHNRLYWYRQTLGQGPEFLTYFQNEAQLEKSRLLSDRFSAERPKGSFSTLEIQRTEQGDSAMYLCASSTQDRGAEQETQYFGPGTRLLVL.

This clone was counted at least ten times. This chain connects TRBV6-6 to TRBJ1-2; 9 bases are shared with TRBD1. The CDR3 runs to 15 residues. V shed 4 bases, J shed 6 bases, and the junction held 9 bases outside the gene matches. Germline values: CDR1 MNHNY, CDR2 SVGAGI (reference sequence). In DNA form, the CDR3 reads TGTGCCAGCAGTTCCTCCGGGACAGGGTATGATGGCTACACCTTC. This codes for CASSSSGTGYDGYTF.

This chain uses TRBV2 with TRBJ1-5, with a possible D match to TRBD1 (6 bases). V shed 7 bases and J shed 4 bases, with 17 bases lying between them. CDR1 SNHLY and CDR2 FYNNEI come from the germline V gene. The CDR3 is 15 residues long. The CDR3 DNA follows: TGTGCCAGCATTGAGGGGGAGGTTGGAAATCAGCCCCAGCATTTT. Translating it yields CASIEGEVGNQPQHF.

CDR3 bases: TGCGCCAGCAGTCCCGGGAGGCGGGAAAGTCTCGAGACCCAGTACTTC. Its translation is CASSPGRRESLETQYF. This chain uses TRBV23-1 with TRBJ2-5, with 7 bases matching TRBD2. TRBV23-1 is an ORF, and what it does is uncertain. CDR3 length: 16 residues. Germline trimming cut 4 bases from V and 5 bases from J; bases unmatched to any gene: 13.

This clone occurred a few times. V and J are TRBV19 and TRBJ1-2; D is perhaps TRBD1 (6 bases). The V gene lost 4 bases and the J gene lost 5 bases, with 14 bases spanning the gap. This CDR3 spans 14 amino acids. In germline, CDR1 is LNHDA, CDR2 SQIVND (reference sequence). The CDR3 nucleotides are TGTGCCAGTAGTAACAGGGACGGTATATATGGCTACACCTTC. Protein: CASSNRDGIYGYTF.

The rearrangement uses TRBV7-6 and TRBJ2-1, with 9 nucleotides matching TRBD2. This CDR3 spans 16 amino acids. With 5 bases clipped from V and 1 base from J, the junction kept 6 bases outside the gene matches. Germline-derived CDR1 and CDR2 are SGHVS and FNYEAQ. CDR3 sequence (DNA): TGTGCCAGCAGCCCATTTAGCGGGGGTTCCTACAATGAGCAGTTCTTC. Translating it yields CASSPFSGGSYNEQFF.

This clone was counted a single time. In DNA form, the CDR3 reads TGTGCCAGTAGTTTTACACACATGAACACTGAAGCTTTCTTT. It specifies CASSFTHMNTEAFF. The chain combines TRBV19 with TRBJ1-1; the D is unclear. The CDR3 totals 14 residues. Germline values: CDR1 LNHDA, CDR2 SQIVND (reference sequence). Trimming stripped 5 bases from V and 0 bases from J, with 10 bases between.

The CDR3: CASSPQGTGEKLFF. For the CDR3, the DNA is TGCGCCAGCAGTCCACAGGGAACGGGAGAAAAACTGTTTTTT. V is TRBV5-1 and J is TRBJ1-4, with D perhaps matching TRBD1 (6 bases). In germline, CDR1 is SGHRS, CDR2 YFSETQ. Trimming cost V 5 bases and J 8 bases, with 16 bases left between them. The CDR3 sequence is 14 residues long.

V usage is TRBV5-5 and J usage is TRBJ1-2; 7 bases are a match to TRBD1. The CDR3 sequence is 15 residues long. CDR1 SGHKS and CDR2 YYEKEE come from the germline V gene (reference sequence). The V gene end was trimmed by 4 bases and the J gene end by 8 bases; junction bases not matched to a gene: 14. This chain's CDR3 is CASSPGGRGGGGYTF. CDR3 bases: TGTGCCAGCAGCCCGGGAGGGAGAGGGGGCGGAGGCTACACCTTC.

The V and J genes are TRBV5-6 and TRBJ2-1; the D is unclear. CDR3 length equals 12 residues. The germline CDR1 and CDR2 sequences are SGHDT and YYEEEE. V gave up 3 bases and J gave up 9 bases, with 10 bases separating them. The CDR3 protein is CASSSPWVEQFF. In nucleotides, the CDR3 is TGTGCCAGCAGCTCGCCTTGGGTTGAGCAGTTCTTC.

This sequence joins TRBV30 and TRBJ2-3, with TRBD1 as a possible D gene (6 bases). The germline V gene has CDR1 GTSNPN and CDR2 SVGIG (reference sequence). V lost 1 base and J 6 bases, leaving 17 bases between the germline ends. This CDR3 has 15 amino acids. The DNA of the CDR3 is TGTGCCTGGAGTGCGGGCAGGGGCATCTCGGATACGCAGTATTTT. Translated: CAWSAGRGISDTQYF.

The chain couples TRBV9 to TRBJ2-3; TRBD2 aligns across 9 bases. Germline CDR1 is SGDLS and CDR2 is YYNGEE. The CDR3 is 16 residues long. The V and J ends lost 0 bases and 5 bases, in that order; junction bases with no gene match: 7. The CDR3 spells CASSVGASGKGDTQYF. In DNA form, the CDR3 reads TGTGCCAGCAGCGTAGGGGCTAGCGGGAAGGGAGATACGCAGTATTTT.

The chain employs TRBV5-8 and TRBJ2-7, with D unresolved. V dropped 1 base and J dropped 0 bases, with 14 bases sitting between them. There are 16 residues in the CDR3. CDR1 is SGHTS, CDR2 YDEGEE, per germline. CDR3 residues: CASSLTLRWSSYEQYF. The DNA for the CDR3 is TGTGCCAGCAGCTTGACTCTACGGTGGAGCTCCTACGAGCAGTACTTC.

The chain couples TRBV7-9 to TRBJ2-6; D gene unclear. Germline V gives CDR1 SEHNR, CDR2 FQNEAQ (reference sequence). Trimming pared 1 base from V and 0 bases from J, leaving 7 bases between. This CDR3 region has 16 residues. Here the CDR3 reads CASSLVVHSGANVLTF. The DNA for the CDR3 is TGTGCCAGCAGCTTAGTCGTGCACTCTGGGGCCAACGTCCTGACTTTC.

The chain joins TRBV5-1 to TRBJ1-3, with a possible D match to TRBD1 (6 bases). The V gene lost 1 base and the J gene lost 2 bases, with 22 bases spanning the gap. Germline CDR1 and CDR2: SGHRS and YFSETQ. CDR3 length: 19 amino acids. The CDR3 protein is CASSLFARQEDTPGNTIYF. The CDR3 bases are TGCGCCAGCAGCTTGTTTGCGAGACAGGAGGACACCCCTGGAAACACCATATATTTT.

The rearrangement joins TRBV19 to TRBJ2-1, with D uncertain. This CDR3 comprises 15 residues. CDR1 and CDR2 from the germline V gene are LNHDA and SQIVND (reference sequence). Trimming cost V 0 bases and J 2 bases, with 8 bases left between them. CDR3 bases: TGTGCCAGTAGTATAGACCGTTTTACCTACAATGAGCAGTTCTTC. Translated: CASSIDRFTYNEQFF.

The V and J genes are TRBV19 and TRBJ2-7, with 8 bases aligning to TRBD2. The V and J ends lost 6 bases and 2 bases, in that order; junction bases with no gene match: 9. Germline CDR1 and CDR2: LNHDA and SQIVND (reference sequence). CDR3 length: 15 residues. CDR3: CASRRSREAAYEQYF. CDR3 sequence (DNA): TGTGCCAGTAGGCGATCGCGGGAGGCGGCCTACGAGCAGTACTTC.

This chain joins TRBV13 and TRBJ1-1; D might be TRBD1 (6 bases). The CDR3 covers 15 residues. Germline-derived CDR1 and CDR2 are PRHDT and FYEKMQ (reference sequence). The ends were cut back, 6 bases at V and 5 bases at J, with 19 bases in the middle. Written as DNA, the CDR3 is TGTGCCAGCAGAAAAATCAGGGGTGCGGAGACTGAAGCTTTCTTT. Protein sequence: CASRKIRGAETEAFF.

The chain has TRBV29-1 and TRBJ1-1; 9 nucleotides align to TRBD1. Germline V lookup: CDR1 SQVTM, CDR2 ANQGSEA. This CDR3 is built from 13 residues. V shed 6 bases, J shed 2 bases, and the junction held 4 bases outside the gene matches. The CDR3 reads CSVPGQGNTEAFF. In nucleotides, the CDR3 is TGCAGCGTCCCGGGACAGGGAAACACTGAAGCTTTCTTT.